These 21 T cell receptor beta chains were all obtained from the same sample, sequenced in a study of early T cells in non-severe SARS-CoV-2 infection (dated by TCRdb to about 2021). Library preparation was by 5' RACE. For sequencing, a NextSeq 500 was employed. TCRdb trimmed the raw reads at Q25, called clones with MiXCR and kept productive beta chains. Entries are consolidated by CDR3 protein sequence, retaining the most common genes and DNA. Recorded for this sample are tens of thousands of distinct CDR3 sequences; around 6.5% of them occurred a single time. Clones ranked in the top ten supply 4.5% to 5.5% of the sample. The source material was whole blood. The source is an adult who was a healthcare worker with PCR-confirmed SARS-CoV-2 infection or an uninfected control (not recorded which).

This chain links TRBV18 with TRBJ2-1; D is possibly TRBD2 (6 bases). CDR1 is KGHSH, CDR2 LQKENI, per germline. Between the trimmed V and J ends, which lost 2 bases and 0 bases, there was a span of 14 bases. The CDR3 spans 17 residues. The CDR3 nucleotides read TGTGCCAGCTCACCAATTAAGGCGGGAAACTCCTACAATGAGCAGTTCTTC. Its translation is CASSPIKAGNSYNEQFF. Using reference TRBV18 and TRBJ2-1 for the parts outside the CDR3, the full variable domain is NAGVMQNPRHLVRRRGQEARLRCSPMKGHSHVYWYRQLPEEGLKFMVYLQKENIIDESGMPKERFSAEFPKEGPSILRIQQVVRGDSAAYFCASSPIKAGNSYNEQFFGPGTRLTVL.

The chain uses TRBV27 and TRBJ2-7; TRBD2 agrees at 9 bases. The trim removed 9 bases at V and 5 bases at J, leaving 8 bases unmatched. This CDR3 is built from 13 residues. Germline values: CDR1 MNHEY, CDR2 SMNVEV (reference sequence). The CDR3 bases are TGTGCCAGTAGGCTAGCGGGAACCCACGAGCAGTACTTC. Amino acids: CASRLAGTHEQYF.

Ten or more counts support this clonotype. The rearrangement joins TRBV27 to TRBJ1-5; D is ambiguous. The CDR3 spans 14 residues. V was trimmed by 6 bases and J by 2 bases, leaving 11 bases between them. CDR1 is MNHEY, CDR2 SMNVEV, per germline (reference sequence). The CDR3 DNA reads TGTGCCAGCAGACCTAACGCCGGCAATCAGCCCCAGCATTTT. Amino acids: CASRPNAGNQPQHF.

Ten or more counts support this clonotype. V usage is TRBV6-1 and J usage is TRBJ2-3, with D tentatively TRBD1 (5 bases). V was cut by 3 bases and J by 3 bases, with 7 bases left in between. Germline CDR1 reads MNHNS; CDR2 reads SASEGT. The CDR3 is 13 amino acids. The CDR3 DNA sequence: TGTGCCAGCAGTGACAGGGTGACAGATACGCAGTATTTT. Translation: CASSDRVTDTQYF.

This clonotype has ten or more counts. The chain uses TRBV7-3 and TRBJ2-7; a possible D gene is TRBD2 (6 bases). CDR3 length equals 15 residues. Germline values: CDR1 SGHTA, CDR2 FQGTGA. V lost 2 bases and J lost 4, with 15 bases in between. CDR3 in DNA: TGTGCCAGCAGCTTATCCACGGGACTCCAATACGAGCAGTACTTC. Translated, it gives CASSLSTGLQYEQYF. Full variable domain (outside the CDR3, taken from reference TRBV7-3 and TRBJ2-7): GAGVSQTPSNKVTEKGKYVELRCDPISGHTALYWYRQSLGQGPEFLIYFQGTGAADDSGLPNDRFFAVRPEGSVSTLKIQRTERGDSAVYLCASSLSTGLQYEQYFGPGTRLTVT.

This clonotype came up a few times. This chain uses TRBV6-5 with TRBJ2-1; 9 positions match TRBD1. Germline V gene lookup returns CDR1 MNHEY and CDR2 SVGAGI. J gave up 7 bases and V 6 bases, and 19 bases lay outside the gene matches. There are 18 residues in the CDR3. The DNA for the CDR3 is TGTGCCAGCAGACTCTCCCTTCGTTGGGACAGGGCCCCGAATGAGCAGTTCTTC. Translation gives CASRLSLRWDRAPNEQFF.

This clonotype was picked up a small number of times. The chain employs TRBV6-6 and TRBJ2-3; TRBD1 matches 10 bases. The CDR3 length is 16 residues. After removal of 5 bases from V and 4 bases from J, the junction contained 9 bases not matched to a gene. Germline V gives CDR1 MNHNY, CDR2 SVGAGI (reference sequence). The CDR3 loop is CASSEGDRGEADTQYF. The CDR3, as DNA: TGTGCCAGCAGTGAGGGGGACAGGGGAGAGGCAGATACGCAGTATTTT.

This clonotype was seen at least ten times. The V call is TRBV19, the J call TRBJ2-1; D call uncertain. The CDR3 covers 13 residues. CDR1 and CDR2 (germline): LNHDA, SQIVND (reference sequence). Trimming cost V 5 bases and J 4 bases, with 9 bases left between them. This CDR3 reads CASSSQGYNEQFF. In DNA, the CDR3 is TGTGCCAGTAGTTCCCAAGGATACAATGAGCAGTTCTTC.

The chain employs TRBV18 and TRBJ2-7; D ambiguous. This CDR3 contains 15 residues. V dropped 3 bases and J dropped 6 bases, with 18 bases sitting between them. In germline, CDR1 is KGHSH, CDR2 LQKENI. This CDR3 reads CASSPGPVHQSEQYF. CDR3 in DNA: TGTGCCAGCTCACCTGGGCCGGTCCACCAGAGCGAGCAGTACTTC. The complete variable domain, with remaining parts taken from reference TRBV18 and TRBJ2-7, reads NAGVMQNPRHLVRRRGQEARLRCSPMKGHSHVYWYRQLPEEGLKFMVYLQKENIIDESGMPKERFSAEFPKEGPSILRIQQVVRGDSAAYFCASSPGPVHQSEQYFGPGTRLTVT.

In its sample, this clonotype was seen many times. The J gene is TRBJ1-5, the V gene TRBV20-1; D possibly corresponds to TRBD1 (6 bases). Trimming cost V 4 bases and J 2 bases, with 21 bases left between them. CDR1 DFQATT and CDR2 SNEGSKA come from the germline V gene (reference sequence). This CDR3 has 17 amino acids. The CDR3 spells CSATPPGGRHGNQPQHF. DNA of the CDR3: TGCAGTGCTACCCCCCCGGGGGGGCGCCATGGCAATCAGCCCCAGCATTTT.

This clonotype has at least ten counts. This chain's CDR3 is CASSQVMGLGSPLHF. The CDR3 coding sequence is TGCGCCAGCAGCCAAGTAATGGGGCTGGGATCACCCCTCCACTTT. This chain uses TRBV4-1 with TRBJ1-6; a weak D match, TRBD1 (5 bases). V lost 1 base and J 10 bases, leaving 14 bases between the germline ends. The CDR3 runs to 15 residues. Germline values: CDR1 MGHRA, CDR2 YSYEKL.

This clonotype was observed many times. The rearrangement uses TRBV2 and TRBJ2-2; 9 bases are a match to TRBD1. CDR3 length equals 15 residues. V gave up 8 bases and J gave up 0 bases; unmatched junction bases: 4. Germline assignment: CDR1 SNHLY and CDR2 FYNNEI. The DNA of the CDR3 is TGTGCCAGCCGTCGACAGGGGGCGAACACCGGGGAGCTGTTTTTT. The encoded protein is CASRRQGANTGELFF.

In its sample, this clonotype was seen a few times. The CDR3 coding sequence is TGTGCCAGCAGTTTTTTATTCAGGGGACTCAATCAGCCCCAGCATTTT. Its protein product is CASSFLFRGLNQPQHF. The gene calls are TRBV28 and TRBJ1-5, with a tentative D call TRBD1 (6 bases). The CDR3 is 16 residues long. Germline V gene data show CDR1 as MDHEN and CDR2 as SYDVKM. Trimming took 3 bases from V and 3 from J, leaving 15 bases between them.

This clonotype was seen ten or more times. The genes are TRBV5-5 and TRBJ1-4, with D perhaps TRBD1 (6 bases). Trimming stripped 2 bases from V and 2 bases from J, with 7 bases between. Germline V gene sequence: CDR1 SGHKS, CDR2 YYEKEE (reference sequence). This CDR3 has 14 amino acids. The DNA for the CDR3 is TGTGCCAGCAGCTTTGGGGGCACTAATGAAAAACTGTTTTTT. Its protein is CASSFGGTNEKLFF.

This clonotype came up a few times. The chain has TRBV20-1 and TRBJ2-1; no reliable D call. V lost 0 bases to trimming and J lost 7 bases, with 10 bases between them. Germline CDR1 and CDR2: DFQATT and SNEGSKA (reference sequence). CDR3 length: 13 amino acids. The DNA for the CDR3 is TGCAGTGCTAGAGATCTCGCCTCTAATGAGCAGTTCTTC. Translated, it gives CSARDLASNEQFF.

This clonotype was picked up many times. The CDR3: CASRPGGLVGNEQFF. DNA of the CDR3: TGTGCCAGCAGACCCGGGGGGTTGGTTGGCAATGAGCAGTTCTTC. The chain joins TRBV3-1 to TRBJ2-1; 7 bases fit TRBD2. V shed 6 bases and J 6 bases; nucleotides not matched to a gene: 11. Germline V CDR1 and CDR2: LGHDT, YNNKEL (reference sequence). The CDR3 spans 15 residues.

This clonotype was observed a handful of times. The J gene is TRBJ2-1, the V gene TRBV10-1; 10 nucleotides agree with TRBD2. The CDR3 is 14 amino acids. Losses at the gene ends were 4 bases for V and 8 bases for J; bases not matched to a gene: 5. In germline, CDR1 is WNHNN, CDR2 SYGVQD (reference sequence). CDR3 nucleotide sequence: TGCGCCAGCAGTGGCCTAGCGGGAGCCTATGAGCAGTTCTTC. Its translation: CASSGLAGAYEQFF.

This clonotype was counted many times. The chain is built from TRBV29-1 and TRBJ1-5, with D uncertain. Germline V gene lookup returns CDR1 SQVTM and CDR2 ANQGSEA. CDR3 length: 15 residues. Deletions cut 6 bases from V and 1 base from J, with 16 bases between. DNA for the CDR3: TGCAGCGTCACCCAGTCATCGGGAAGCAATCAGCCCCAGCATTTT. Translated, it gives CSVTQSSGSNQPQHF.

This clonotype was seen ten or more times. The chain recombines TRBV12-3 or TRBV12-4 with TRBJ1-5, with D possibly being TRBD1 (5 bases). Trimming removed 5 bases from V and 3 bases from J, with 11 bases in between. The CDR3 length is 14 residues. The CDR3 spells CASSLRQNNQPQHF. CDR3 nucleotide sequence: TGTGCCAGCAGTCTTCGACAGAACAATCAGCCCCAGCATTTT.

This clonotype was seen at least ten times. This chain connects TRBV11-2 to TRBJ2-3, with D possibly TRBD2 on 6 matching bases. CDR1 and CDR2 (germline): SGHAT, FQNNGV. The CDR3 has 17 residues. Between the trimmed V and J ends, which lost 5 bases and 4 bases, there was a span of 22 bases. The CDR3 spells CASSNLRRRDRADTQYF. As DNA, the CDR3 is TGTGCCAGCAGCAATTTACGGAGGCGGGATAGAGCAGATACGCAGTATTTT.

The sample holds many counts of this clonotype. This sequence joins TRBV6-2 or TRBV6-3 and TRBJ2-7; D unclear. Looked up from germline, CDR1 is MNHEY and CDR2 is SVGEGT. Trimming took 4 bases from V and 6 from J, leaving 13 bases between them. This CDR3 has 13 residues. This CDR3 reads CASSSPPLGEQYF. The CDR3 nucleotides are TGTGCCAGCAGTTCTCCCCCATTGGGCGAGCAGTACTTC.